The rows below give T cell receptor beta chains drawn from one sample of a study of T cells in Graves' hyperthyroidism and ophthalmopathy. TCRdb processed the multiplex PCR reads anew with MiXCR; each CDR3 protein has one entry. The sample has fewer than 650,000 distinct CDR3 sequences, 13% to 15% seen once. The sample was blood. Receptors originate from a woman aged 40 to 50 with Graves' hyperthyroidism. The CDR3 runs from the conserved cysteine through the conserved F or W. A D gene is named only where the DNA matches it firmly. The listing skips clone size in some rows; elsewhere it reads once, few, many or a size class.

D gene	V gene	J gene	clone size	CDR3 protein	CDR3 DNA
TRBD2	TRBV30	TRBJ2-2	few	CAWRTSGKPGELFF	TGTGCCTGGCGGACTAGCGGGAAACCCGGGGAGCTGTTTTTT
-	TRBV28	TRBJ2-7	many	CASKPGAFTYEQYF	TGTGCCAGCAAACCGGGGGCCTTCACCTACGAGCAGTACTTC
TRBD1	TRBV28	TRBJ2-5	many	CASSGTGGETQYF	TGTGCCAGCAGCGGGACAGGGGGCGAGACCCAGTACTTC
-	TRBV12-3/TRBV12-4	TRBJ2-7	many	CASSLDQGPYEQYF	TGTGCCAGCAGTTTAGATCAGGGCCCCTACGAGCAGTACTTC
-	TRBV9	TRBJ2-7	few	CASSVADGAYEQYF	TGTGCCAGCAGCGTAGCAGACGGGGCCTACGAGCAGTACTTC
-	TRBV20-1	TRBJ2-1	many	CSATPLGQVYNEQFF	TGCAGTGCCACCCCCCTGGGGCAGGTCTACAATGAGCAGTTCTTC
-	TRBV5-1	TRBJ2-6	-	CASSAGTSGANVLTF	TGCGCCAGCAGCGCCGGGACCTCTGGGGCCAACGTCCTGACTTTC
-	TRBV7-8	TRBJ2-1	many	CASSLGGEYYNEQFF	TGTGCCAGCAGCTTAGGGGGGGAGTACTACAATGAGCAGTTCTTC
-	TRBV2	TRBJ2-5	many	CASSDWSVKETQYF	TGTGCCAGCAGTGATTGGTCAGTAAAGGAGACCCAGTACTTC
TRBD2	TRBV29-1	TRBJ2-3	-	CSAEGLAGSTDTQYF	TGCAGCGCTGAGGGACTAGCGGGAAGTACAGATACGCAGTATTTT
-	TRBV6-1	TRBJ1-5	many	CASSEFGSPNQPQHF	TGTGCCAGCAGTGAGTTCGGCAGCCCCAATCAGCCCCAGCATTTT
-	TRBV20-1	TRBJ2-5	-	CSASKREETQYF	TGCAGTGCTAGTAAGCGGGAAGAGACCCAGTACTTC
-	TRBV6-6	TRBJ1-3	many	CASSYRQGIGNTIYF	TGTGCCAGCAGTTACCGGCAGGGGATAGGAAACACCATATATTTT
TRBD1	TRBV12-3/TRBV12-4	TRBJ1-2	many	CASSFRDRPHYGYTF	TGTGCCAGCAGTTTTCGGGACAGGCCTCACTATGGCTACACCTTC
TRBD2	TRBV19	TRBJ2-1	-	CASSIGGGTSAYNEQFF	TGTGCCAGTAGTATAGGGGGGGGGACTAGCGCCTACAATGAGCAGTTCTTC
-	TRBV3-1	TRBJ1-5	many	CASSQAFGPQHF	TGTGCCAGCAGCCAAGCTTTTGGACCCCAGCATTTT
TRBD2	TRBV12-3/TRBV12-4	TRBJ2-5	many	CASSFGLAGAPYQETQYF	TGTGCCAGCAGTTTTGGACTAGCGGGAGCGCCATACCAAGAGACCCAGTACTTC
-	TRBV5-1	TRBJ2-3	few	CASSVGKGVSTDTQYF	TGCGCCAGCAGCGTGGGGAAGGGAGTTAGCACAGATACGCAGTATTTT
-	TRBV3-1	TRBJ2-1	-	CASSQSSGMPHEQFF	TGTGCCAGCAGCCAAAGCTCCGGGATGCCCCATGAGCAGTTCTTC
-	TRBV5-4	TRBJ2-3	once	CASSLVSRQTDTQYF	TGTGCCAGCAGCTTGGTGTCTCGGCAGACGGATACGCAGTATTTT
-	TRBV5-1	TRBJ2-3	many	CASSLVPNTQYF	TGCGCCAGCAGCCTCGTACCAAATACGCAGTATTTT
-	TRBV20-1	TRBJ1-4	many	CSVIAPGRHEKLFF	TGCAGTGTGATAGCTCCCGGGCGGCATGAAAAACTGTTTTTT
-	TRBV20-1	TRBJ2-7	-	CSAPRMYKGRMIYEQYF	TGCAGTGCTCCAAGAATGTACAAGGGGCGTATGATTTACGAGCAGTACTTC
TRBD2	TRBV7-9	TRBJ2-5	many	CASSSLAGVEETQYF	TGTGCCAGCAGTTCCCTAGCGGGAGTGGAAGAGACCCAGTACTTC
TRBD2	TRBV7-3	TRBJ2-1	many	CASTLIAGGPGEQFF	TGTGCCAGCACCCTCATAGCGGGAGGGCCCGGTGAGCAGTTCTTC
-	TRBV3-1	TRBJ2-3	few	CASSQENTDTQYF	TGTGCCAGCAGCCAAGAAAACACAGATACGCAGTATTTT
TRBD2	TRBV13	TRBJ2-1	many	CASSWTSGRDRSYNEQFF	TGTGCCAGCAGCTGGACTAGCGGGAGGGATCGCTCCTACAATGAGCAGTTCTTC
-	TRBV19	TRBJ2-7	few	CASSIGTVPAYEQYF	TGTGCCAGTAGTATAGGAACAGTCCCAGCCTACGAGCAGTACTTC
-	TRBV20-1	TRBJ1-5	many	CSASGGGENQPQHF	TGCAGTGCTAGTGGTGGGGGGGAGAATCAGCCCCAGCATTTT
-	TRBV5-1	TRBJ2-1	-	CASSLAPLGGNNEQFF	TGCGCCAGCAGCTTGGCCCCCCTAGGGGGGAATAATGAGCAGTTCTTC
-	TRBV7-9	TRBJ1-5	many	CASSPAGGLNQPQHF	TGTGCCAGCAGCCCGGCGGGGGGACTCAATCAGCCCCAGCATTTT
TRBD2	TRBV20-1	TRBJ2-1	-	CSARGERDNEQFF	TGCAGTGCCCGGGGGGAGAGAGACAATGAGCAGTTCTTC
-	TRBV29-1	TRBJ2-2	-	CSVGDGGNTGELFF	TGCAGCGTTGGGGACGGAGGCAACACCGGGGAGCTGTTTTTT
-	TRBV5-1	TRBJ2-7	-	CASSLEVGISYEQYF	TGCGCCAGCAGCTTGGAGGTTGGGATCTCCTACGAGCAGTACTTC
-	TRBV7-6	TRBJ1-3	-	CASSFDYSGNTIYF	TGTGCCAGCAGCTTTGATTACTCTGGAAACACCATATATTTT
TRBD1	TRBV7-8	TRBJ1-1	many	CASSLRDRGLLNTEAFF	TGTGCCAGCAGCTTAAGGGACAGGGGGCTCTTGAACACTGAAGCTTTCTTT
-	TRBV29-1	TRBJ2-2	few	CSAYRDNTGELFF	TGCAGCGCCTACAGGGACAACACCGGGGAGCTGTTTTTT
-	TRBV2	TRBJ1-6	many	CASNPGGPYSPLHF	TGTGCCAGCAACCCCGGGGGTCCCTATTCACCCCTCCACTTT
-	TRBV11-2	TRBJ1-4	-	CASSPHNGAGLFF	TGTGCCAGCAGCCCACACAACGGGGCGGGACTGTTTTTT
-	TRBV28	TRBJ1-1	-	CASSHARGGNTEAFF	TGTGCCAGCAGCCACGCCCGGGGGGGGAACACTGAAGCTTTCTTT
-	TRBV9	TRBJ2-5	few	CASSSTGTNGETQYF	TGTGCCAGCAGCTCGACCGGGACCAACGGGGAGACCCAGTACTTC
TRBD1	TRBV7-9	TRBJ2-5	many	CASSSRQGQETQYF	TGTGCCAGCAGCTCTCGACAGGGTCAAGAGACCCAGTACTTC
TRBD1	TRBV30	TRBJ2-6	many	CAWTGTASSGANVLTF	TGTGCCTGGACGGGGACAGCGAGTTCTGGGGCCAACGTCCTGACTTTC
TRBD1	TRBV6-1	TRBJ2-3	many	CASSATGVDTQYF	TGTGCCAGCAGTGCCACAGGGGTGGATACGCAGTATTTT
-	TRBV27	TRBJ2-7	few	CASSLTKSYEQYF	TGTGCCAGCAGCCTTACTAAGTCCTACGAGCAGTACTTC
-	TRBV7-9	TRBJ2-3	-	CASSLGDTATDTQYF	TGTGCCAGCAGCTTAGGGGACACCGCCACAGATACGCAGTATTTT
TRBD2	TRBV4-2	TRBJ2-1	few	CASSPQGTSGYNEQFF	TGTGCCAGCAGCCCTCAGGGGACTAGCGGATACAATGAGCAGTTCTTC
TRBD2	TRBV12-3/TRBV12-4	TRBJ2-5	-	CASSLRTSGKMETQYF	TGTGCCAGCAGTTTACGGACTAGCGGAAAAATGGAGACCCAGTACTTC
-	TRBV6-1	TRBJ2-5	-	CASSPPGGGWETQYF	TGTGCCAGCAGCCCGCCTGGGGGGGGCTGGGAGACCCAGTACTTC
-	TRBV5-1	TRBJ1-1	many	CASSRVPNTEAFF	TGCGCCAGCAGTAGGGTCCCGAACACTGAAGCTTTCTTT
-	TRBV6-2/TRBV6-3	TRBJ2-5	many	CASRLDSGRETQYF	TGTGCCAGCAGATTGGACTCAGGAAGGGAGACCCAGTACTTC
-	TRBV2	TRBJ1-2	-	CASRADRNYGYTF	TGTGCCAGCAGAGCCGACAGGAACTATGGCTACACCTTC
-	TRBV3-1	TRBJ2-7	many	CASSARGLGEQYF	TGTGCCAGCAGCGCCCGTGGGCTCGGGGAGCAGTACTTC
TRBD2	TRBV3-1	TRBJ2-1	few	CASSQEASGSRYNEQFF	TGTGCCAGCAGCCAAGAAGCTAGCGGGAGTAGGTACAATGAGCAGTTCTTC
-	TRBV20-1	TRBJ2-2	many	CSASVWRNTGELFF	TGCAGTGCTTCGGTTTGGCGGAACACCGGGGAGCTGTTTTTT